These 11 T cell receptor beta chains share one sample of origin, sequenced in a study of T-cell reconstitution after alpha-beta-depleted transplantation in children. Unique molecular identifiers were built into the TCRbeta library. TCRdb called the PCR reads again in MiXCR, with one record for every CDR3 protein. Here the sample spans over 150,000 distinct CDR3 sequences, over 5.5% being singletons. The specimen comprised PBMCs from the stem cell graft donor, sampled from the stem cell graft. All receptors come from a human donor who donated a stem cell graft to a child with Wiskott-Aldrich syndrome.

This clonotype has a count of ten or more. The CDR3 reads CATSDLQAGTYNEQFF. The CDR3 DNA follows: TGTGCCACCAGTGATTTGCAGGCAGGTACCTACAATGAGCAGTTCTTC. This sequence joins TRBV24-1 and TRBJ2-1, with no clear D. CDR3 length: 16 amino acids. The V and J ends lost 0 bases and 2 bases respectively, with 10 bases between them. Looked up from germline, CDR1 is KGHDR and CDR2 is SFDVKD.

The chain carries TRBV28 and TRBJ2-7; possibly TRBD1 or TRBD2 for D (5 bases each). The CDR3 length is 14 residues. Germline CDR1 is MDHEN and CDR2 is SYDVKM. V dropped 5 bases and J dropped 4 bases, with 15 bases sitting between them. CDR3 coding DNA: TGTGCCAGCAGTCTCGGGACGCTGCTTTACGAGCAGTACTTC. It specifies CASSLGTLLYEQYF.

In its sample, this clonotype was seen many times. The rearrangement uses TRBV19 and TRBJ2-1; D is unclear. CDR1 and CDR2 (germline): LNHDA, SQIVND (reference sequence). This CDR3 has 11 residues. Deletions cut 8 bases from V and 15 bases from J, with 17 bases between. The CDR3 loop reads CASQRSGVPFF. CDR3 bases: TGTGCCAGTCAAAGATCGGGTGTCCCGTTCTTC.

J is TRBJ2-3 and V is TRBV6-5, with unresolved D. The germline gives CDR1 MNHEY, CDR2 SVGAGI. The CDR3 contains 15 residues. Deletions cut 2 bases from V and 2 bases from J, with 11 bases between. The CDR3 DNA reads TGTGCCAGCAGTTACCTCCAGACTTACACAGATACGCAGTATTTT. Amino acids: CASSYLQTYTDTQYF.

This clonotype was counted ten times or more. This chain connects TRBV20-1 to TRBJ2-7; D unclear. Between the trimmed V and J ends, which lost 1 base and 7 bases, there was a span of 17 bases. CDR1 is DFQATT and CDR2 is SNEGSKA in the germline V gene (reference sequence). CDR3 size: 14 residues. The CDR3: CSARAPGPPGEQYF. The CDR3 nucleotides are TGCAGTGCTAGAGCCCCCGGACCCCCAGGAGAGCAGTACTTC.

This clonotype was detected many times. This chain links TRBV20-1 with TRBJ2-3; no reliable D call. The CDR3 sequence is 12 residues long. Germline V gives CDR1 DFQATT, CDR2 SNEGSKA (reference sequence). Trimming took 4 bases from V and 0 from J, leaving 5 bases between them. The DNA for the CDR3 is TGCAGTGCTATGCGGAGCACAGATACGCAGTATTTT. Protein: CSAMRSTDTQYF.

Many counts were recorded for this clonotype. The CDR3 loop is CASSAPGTYLTHTQYF. The CDR3 coding sequence is TGTGCCAGCAGCGCCCCCGGGACATACCTCACCCATACGCAGTATTTT. The rearrangement joins TRBV7-2 to TRBJ2-3; weak D call: TRBD1 (6 bases). The germline V gene encodes CDR1 SGHTA and CDR2 FQGNSA. The V and J ends lost 5 bases and 7 bases respectively, with 22 bases between them. The CDR3 sequence is 16 residues long.

This clonotype was seen many times. This chain uses TRBV11-2 with TRBJ2-5; TRBD2 might be the D (6 bases). The CDR3 covers 14 residues. V lost 3 bases and J lost 2, with 10 bases in between. The V gene's germline CDR1 is SGHAT and CDR2 FQNNGV. CDR3 sequence (DNA): TGTGCCAGCAGCTTCGTCGGGGGTCAAGAGACCCAGTACTTC. Its translation: CASSFVGGQETQYF.

There are many counts of this clonotype. The J gene is TRBJ2-7, the V gene TRBV6-2 or TRBV6-3; TRBD1 or TRBD2 may be the D gene (6 bases each). V was pared by 0 bases and J by 3 bases, with 15 bases between. The CDR3 is made up of 16 amino acids. Germline CDR1 is MNHEY and CDR2 is SVGEGT. This CDR3 reads CASSYSFGGDLYEQYF. Here the CDR3 DNA reads TGTGCCAGCAGTTACTCGTTCGGGGGCGACCTCTACGAGCAGTACTTC.

Notes on this clonotype: This clone may be a read error of a much larger clone one base away. The V call is TRBV7-9, the J call TRBJ2-1; the D gene is possibly TRBD2 (6 bases). The CDR3 runs to 16 residues. V dropped 5 bases and J dropped 0 bases, with 14 bases sitting between them. The V gene's germline CDR1 is SEHNR and CDR2 FQNEAQ (reference sequence). CDR3 sequence reads: CASSRGTTPSYNEQFF. CDR3 in DNA: TGTGCCAGCAGCCGCGGGACCACACCCTCCTACAATGAGCAGTTCTTC.

In DNA, the CDR3 is TGCAGTGCTAGCTGGGGCTTAGCCACCGGGGAGCTGTTTTTT. Translating it yields CSASWGLATGELFF. This chain connects TRBV20-1 to TRBJ2-2; TRBD1 is a possible D gene (5 bases). Per the germline V gene, CDR1 is DFQATT and CDR2 is SNEGSKA (reference sequence). V shed 3 bases and J shed 4 bases, with 12 bases lying between them. CDR3 length: 14 amino acids.